The 30 T cell receptor beta chains reported below all come from one sample, sequenced in a study of T cell responses to AZD1222 COVID-19 vaccine. Some clones are missing from TCRdb's copy, which holds only in-frame ones; the method was immunoSEQ multiplex PCR. The table has roughly 150,000 clones, 92% seen once. The source material was peripheral blood, sampled on day 0 of AZD1222 vaccination. These receptors originate from an adult in good health.

The rearrangement uses TRBV29-1 and TRBJ1-1, with 9 bases aligning to TRBD1. The CDR3 contains 13 residues. The V gene's germline CDR1 is SQVTM and CDR2 ANQGSEA. Trimming removed 7 bases from V and 5 bases from J; junction bases left unmatched: 8. CDR3 DNA: TGCAGCGGGAAGACAGGGGGGTGGACTGAAGCTTTCTTT. It yields the protein CSGKTGGWTEAFF.

This clone has just a few counts. This sequence joins TRBV6-2 or TRBV6-3 and TRBJ2-5; TRBD2 agrees at 12 bases. The ends lost 5 bases at V and 3 bases at J; junction bases unmatched: 7. Germline CDR1 is MNHEY and CDR2 is SVGEGT. CDR3 length equals 16 residues. This chain's CDR3 is CASSALAGGPEETQYF. Written as DNA, the CDR3 is TGTGCCAGCAGTGCTCTAGCGGGGGGGCCGGAAGAGACCCAGTACTTC.

In this sample, this clone turned up once. The V and J genes are TRBV7-9 and TRBJ2-7, with D uncertain. The CDR3 sequence is 14 residues long. V was trimmed by 3 bases and J by 2 bases, leaving 11 bases between them. Germline CDR1 and CDR2: SEHNR and FQNEAQ (reference sequence). The chain's CDR3 is CASSFGGRTYEQYF. CDR3 coding DNA: TGTGCCAGCAGCTTCGGCGGCAGGACCTACGAGCAGTACTTC.

This chain joins TRBV5-1 and TRBJ2-7, with TRBD2 matching 7 bases. CDR1 is SGHRS, CDR2 YFSETQ, per germline. Trimming cost V 2 bases and J 3 bases; bases outside gene matches: 8. CDR3 length: 15 residues. The CDR3 sequence is CASSLAGQVYYEQYF. The CDR3 DNA follows: TGCGCCAGCAGCTTAGCGGGGCAGGTCTACTACGAGCAGTACTTC.

The chain joins TRBV7-9 to TRBJ2-2; D is perhaps TRBD2 (7 bases). Germline V gives CDR1 SEHNR, CDR2 FQNEAQ (reference sequence). The CDR3 length is 16 residues. Trimming removed 1 base at V and 1 base at J, with 10 bases between. The CDR3 here is CASSLGGGMNTGELFF. In nucleotides, the CDR3 is TGTGCCAGCAGCTTAGGCGGGGGCATGAACACCGGGGAGCTGTTTTTT. Using reference TRBV7-9 and TRBJ2-2 for the parts outside the CDR3, the full variable domain is DTGVSQNPRHKITKRGQNVTFRCDPISEHNRLYWYRQTLGQGPEFLTYFQNEAQLEKSRLLSDRFSAERPKGSFSTLEIQRTEQGDSAMYLCASSLGGGMNTGELFFGEGSRLTVL.

V usage is TRBV28 and J usage is TRBJ1-5; unclear D gene. V dropped 5 bases and J dropped 7 bases, with 9 bases sitting between them. Germline CDR1 and CDR2: MDHEN and SYDVKM. The CDR3 totals 12 residues. CDR3 residues: CASSRVGQPQHF. CDR3 bases: TGTGCCAGCAGTCGGGTGGGACAGCCCCAGCATTTT.

Here the CDR3 reads CASSPSNSGSGYTF. CDR3 DNA: TGTGCCAGCTCACCATCGAATTCGGGGTCGGGCTACACCTTC. This chain connects TRBV18 to TRBJ1-2; unclear D gene. The CDR3 sequence is 14 residues long. The V gene's germline CDR1 is KGHSH and CDR2 LQKENI. V was pared by 2 bases and J by 8 bases, with 15 bases between.

The V gene is TRBV6-5, the J gene TRBJ1-6; D may be TRBD1 (5 bases). The germline V and J ends were trimmed by 4 bases and 13 bases, with 23 bases remaining between them. Germline CDR1 is MNHEY and CDR2 is SVGAGI. The CDR3 extends over 16 amino acids. CDR3 amino acids: CASSLPLRDVASPLHF. The DNA for the CDR3 is TGTGCCAGCAGTTTGCCCCTCCGGGACGTTGCTTCGCCCCTCCACTTT.

As DNA, the CDR3 is TGTGCCAGCAGCGCAGGGACATTTACTAACTATGGCTACACCTTC. Protein sequence: CASSAGTFTNYGYTF. The V and J genes are TRBV7-3 and TRBJ1-2, with a possible D match to TRBD1 (6 bases). Trimming left V 5 bases short and J 0 bases short, with 13 bases between. Germline V gives CDR1 SGHTA, CDR2 FQGTGA. The CDR3 is 15 amino acids.

The chain is built from TRBV27 and TRBJ1-6; 7 bases fit TRBD1. With 6 bases clipped from V and 2 bases from J, the junction kept 19 bases outside the gene matches. The CDR3 covers 20 residues. The germline V gene has CDR1 MNHEY and CDR2 SMNVEV (reference sequence). The chain's CDR3 is CASRRTGNMLVGPYNSPLHF. The DNA of the CDR3 is TGTGCCAGCAGACGGACAGGAAATATGTTAGTGGGCCCCTATAATTCACCCCTCCACTTT.

The chain recombines TRBV5-8 with TRBJ2-5; 10 positions match TRBD1. CDR1 and CDR2 from the germline V gene are SGHTS and YDEGEE. J lost 4 bases, V lost 2 bases, and 5 bases had no gene match. The CDR3 length is 15 residues. This chain's CDR3 is CASSFPGQGLETQYF. CDR3 in DNA: TGTGCCAGCAGCTTCCCGGGACAGGGGTTAGAGACCCAGTACTTC.

The chain combines TRBV7-9 with TRBJ1-6; a weak D match, TRBD1 (6 bases). The CDR3 is 12 amino acids. Trimming took 3 bases from V and 10 from J, leaving 7 bases between them. Germline lookup yields CDR1 SEHNR and CDR2 FQNEAQ (reference sequence). The CDR3 sequence is CASSLGGSPLHF. CDR3 DNA: TGTGCCAGCAGCTTGGGGGGCTCACCCCTCCACTTT.

This chain joins TRBV7-8 and TRBJ2-3, with D perhaps TRBD1 (5 bases). CDR3 size: 15 residues. CDR1 SGHVS and CDR2 FQNEAQ come from the germline V gene. The V and J ends lost 3 bases and 1 base respectively, with 11 bases between them. The CDR3 nucleotides read TGTGCCAGCAGCTTGAAGGGGCCGGGCACAGATACGCAGTATTTT. The encoded protein is CASSLKGPGTDTQYF.

This chain joins TRBV30 and TRBJ1-5; D is ambiguous. V gave up 1 base and J gave up 7 bases, with 8 bases separating them. Germline V CDR1 and CDR2: GTSNPN, SVGIG (reference sequence). This CDR3 has 12 residues. CDR3 DNA sequence: TGTGCCTGGAGTGGAGGGTTCCAGCCCCAGCATTTT. Amino acids: CAWSGGFQPQHF.

This clone was observed once. The chain has TRBV7-8 and TRBJ1-2, with 10 bases lining up with TRBD1. The CDR3 contains 15 residues. J lost 7 bases, V lost 0 bases, and 5 bases had no gene match. Germline V gives CDR1 SGHVS, CDR2 FQNEAQ. The CDR3 DNA is TGTGCCAGCAGCTTAGCCAGGACAGGGGGAGGTGGCTACACCTTC. This encodes CASSLARTGGGGYTF. The variable domain in full, with the rest retrieved from reference TRBV7-8 and TRBJ1-2, is GAGVSQSPRYKVAKRGQDVALRCDPISGHVSLFWYQQALGQGPEFLTYFQNEAQLDKSGLPSDRFFAERPEGSVSTLKIQRTQQEDSAVYLCASSLARTGGGGYTFGSGTRLTVV.

The V and J genes are TRBV6-5 and TRBJ1-2, with unresolved D. The ends were cut back, 10 bases at V and 3 bases at J, with 9 bases in the middle. The CDR3 has 11 residues. Germline-derived CDR1 and CDR2 are MNHEY and SVGAGI. CDR3 bases: TGTGCCACAGGTCGGGACTATGGCTACACCTTC. It translates to CATGRDYGYTF.

The rearrangement uses TRBV6-5 and TRBJ2-7, with TRBD2 as a possible D gene (5 bases). V was trimmed by 2 bases and J by 6 bases, leaving 14 bases between them. There are 14 residues in the CDR3. Germline CDR1 reads MNHEY; CDR2 reads SVGAGI. The CDR3 coding sequence is TGTGCCAGCAGTTACCGAGAGGGAAATCTCGAGCAGTACTTC. It encodes CASSYREGNLEQYF.

This chain uses TRBV15 with TRBJ1-5; TRBD1 matches 9 bases. Germline CDR1 reads LNHNV; CDR2 reads YYDKDF (reference sequence). Trimming cost V 4 bases and J 2 bases; bases outside gene matches: 15. The CDR3 totals 19 residues. CDR3 coding DNA: TGTGCCACCAGCATGCCACCCGGACAGGGGCGGCCAGGCAATCAGCCCCAGCATTTT. Amino acid sequence: CATSMPPGQGRPGNQPQHF.

This sequence joins TRBV7-7 and TRBJ1-1; 7 bases are shared with TRBD1. CDR1 is SSHAT and CDR2 is FNYEAQ in the germline V gene (reference sequence). This CDR3 contains 13 residues. V was clipped by 2 bases and J by 7 bases; unmatched bases: 4. CDR3 residues: CASSLRQGGEAFF. Here the CDR3 DNA reads TGTGCCAGCAGCTTAAGGCAGGGGGGTGAAGCTTTCTTT.

The genes are TRBV4-3 and TRBJ1-5; maybe TRBD1 (6 bases). This CDR3 region has 14 residues. In germline, CDR1 is LGHNA, CDR2 YSLEER. V was cut by 1 base and J by 7 bases, with 11 bases left in between. In nucleotides, the CDR3 is TGCGCCAGCAGCCAAGGCAGGGGAGGCCAGCCCCAGCATTTT. It codes for CASSQGRGGQPQHF.

V gene TRBV6-5 combines with J gene TRBJ1-1; TRBD1 agrees at 8 bases. V lost 6 bases and J lost 4; bases outside the gene matches: 7. CDR1 and CDR2 from the germline V gene are MNHEY and SVGAGI. The CDR3 extends over 14 amino acids. The CDR3 loop is CASSSAGGVTEAFF. The DNA of the CDR3 is TGTGCCAGCAGCTCAGCAGGGGGCGTCACTGAAGCTTTCTTT.

The rearrangement uses TRBV30 and TRBJ1-2; perhaps TRBD1 as D (6 bases). CDR1 GTSNPN and CDR2 SVGIG come from the germline V gene (reference sequence). The germline V and J ends were trimmed by 4 bases and 3 bases, with 12 bases remaining between them. CDR3 size: 13 residues. The CDR3 loop is CAWKGGAYYGYTF. The CDR3 nucleotides read TGTGCCTGGAAGGGGGGGGCCTACTATGGCTACACCTTC.

The chain combines TRBV6-1 with TRBJ1-5; TRBD1 matches at 7 bases. The CDR3 is made up of 18 amino acids. Losses at the gene ends were 1 base for V and 7 bases for J; bases not matched to a gene: 16. The germline gives CDR1 MNHNS, CDR2 SASEGT. In nucleotides, the CDR3 is TGTGCCAGCAGTGAAGATGTGGAGACAGGGTTCAATTGGCAGCCCCAGCATTTT. This translates into CASSEDVETGFNWQPQHF.

The chain combines TRBV7-2 with TRBJ1-6; maybe TRBD1 (5 bases). V lost 2 bases and J lost 10, with 21 bases in between. Germline values: CDR1 SGHTA, CDR2 FQGNSA. This CDR3 is built from 17 residues. CDR3: CASSLSSGMGLGSPLHF. CDR3 bases: TGTGCCAGCAGCTTATCGTCAGGGATGGGCTTGGGATCACCCCTCCACTTT.

The chain uses TRBV7-2 and TRBJ2-4; possibly TRBD1 for D (5 bases). In germline, CDR1 is SGHTA, CDR2 FQGNSA. Trimming shortened V by 0 bases and J by 3 bases, and 15 bases separated the two germline ends. This CDR3 comprises 17 residues. CDR3 in DNA: TGTGCCAGCAGCTTAGCCCCAGCTCGACAGAGCAAAAACATTCAGTACTTC. Amino acids: CASSLAPARQSKNIQYF.

The chain recombines TRBV27 with TRBJ1-3, with D unclear. CDR1 is MNHEY and CDR2 is SMNVEV in the germline V gene (reference sequence). This CDR3 is built from 15 residues. The V gene lost 2 bases and the J gene lost 0 bases, with 8 bases spanning the gap. CDR3 in amino acids: CASSLSPVSGNTIYF. The CDR3, as DNA: TGTGCCAGCAGTTTAAGTCCAGTCTCTGGAAACACCATATATTTT.

The chain links TRBV19 to TRBJ1-3; D ambiguous. The CDR3 is 17 amino acids. V lost 2 bases to trimming and J lost 0 bases, with 14 bases between them. Germline CDR1 and CDR2: LNHDA and SQIVND (reference sequence). For the CDR3, the DNA is TGTGCCAGTAGTATAAGAGGTTACAGACGCTCTGGAAACACCATATATTTT. This encodes CASSIRGYRRSGNTIYF.

The table lists this clone with a count of one. The chain joins TRBV5-1 to TRBJ2-1, with TRBD2 matching over 10 bases. The CDR3 runs to 15 residues. In germline, CDR1 is SGHRS, CDR2 YFSETQ. V lost 6 bases, J lost 7 bases, and 10 bases stayed unmatched. The CDR3 DNA reads as TGCGCCAGCACAATAGCGGGAGGCCGGGTAAATGAGCAGTTCTTC. Translated: CASTIAGGRVNEQFF.

The genes are TRBV10-3 and TRBJ2-7, with D possibly matching TRBD1 (5 bases). The V gene's germline CDR1 is ENHRY and CDR2 SYGVKD. Trimming removed 3 bases from V and 6 bases from J, with 12 bases in between. The CDR3 contains 13 residues. The CDR3 region is CAISERTIGEQYF. In DNA form, the CDR3 reads TGTGCCATCAGTGAAAGGACAATCGGCGAGCAGTACTTC.

As to this clone: The sample has other DNA sequences that encode this CDR3 too. The CDR3 nucleotides read TGTGCCAGCAGCTTGGACAGCTCCTATAATTCACCCCTCCACTTT. Its protein is CASSLDSSYNSPLHF. The chain couples TRBV11-2 to TRBJ1-6; a possible D gene is TRBD1 (6 bases). The ends were cut back, 3 bases at V and 0 bases at J, with 6 bases in the middle. The CDR3 runs to 15 residues. Per germline, CDR1 SGHAT and CDR2 FQNNGV.